Each of the 28 T cell receptor beta chains below was sequenced from the same sample in a study of blood T cell repertoires in COVID-19. The assay was immunoSEQ multiplex PCR, and TCRdb's table has in-frame clones only and misses some. The table lists some 200,000 clones, roughly 89% of them singletons. Sample: PBMCs or T cells enriched from blood (not recorded which). These receptors were obtained from a woman in her forties with acute COVID-19.

The chain is built from TRBV7-9 and TRBJ1-1; D gene unclear. CDR1 SEHNR and CDR2 FQNEAQ come from the germline V gene (reference sequence). This CDR3 has 15 residues. Between the trimmed V and J ends, which lost 0 bases and 5 bases, there was a span of 13 bases. The chain's CDR3 is CASSLAGVSGTEAFF. As DNA, the CDR3 is TGTGCCAGCAGCTTAGCCGGGGTATCGGGAACTGAAGCTTTCTTT.

CDR3 sequence reads: CASRVGGLTEAFF. As DNA, the CDR3 is TGTGCCAGCAGGGTGGGGGGGTTGACTGAAGCTTTCTTT. V is TRBV7-9 and J is TRBJ1-1; tentatively, D is TRBD1 (5 bases). CDR1 and CDR2 from the germline V gene are SEHNR and FQNEAQ (reference sequence). Trimming shortened V by 6 bases and J by 5 bases, and 13 bases separated the two germline ends. This CDR3 contains 13 residues.

The chain is built from TRBV9 and TRBJ1-1, with D unclear. The CDR3 length is 14 residues. Deletions cut 3 bases from V and 2 bases from J, with 11 bases between. Germline CDR1 and CDR2: SGDLS and YYNGEE. The chain's CDR3 is CASSGAGENTEAFF. The CDR3 nucleotides are TGTGCCAGCAGCGGGGCAGGCGAAAACACTGAAGCTTTCTTT.

The chain employs TRBV21-1 and TRBJ1-1; no check of the table's D call, TRBD1, against the DNA was made. TRBV21-1 is shown as a pseudogene. CDR3 length: 17 residues. The CDR3 DNA sequence: TGTGCCAGCAGGCTGGGGGGACAGGGGCCCTGGAACACTGAAGCTTTCTTT. Its protein is CASRLGGQGPWNTEAFF.

The rearrangement joins TRBV14 to TRBJ1-2; D perhaps matches TRBD1 (5 bases). Germline-derived CDR1 and CDR2 are SGHDN and FVKESK. The CDR3 spans 12 residues. The ends were cut back, 4 bases at V and 7 bases at J, with 10 bases in the middle. In nucleotides, the CDR3 is TGTGCCAGCAGCCCGAGCGGGGGTGGCTACACCTTC. Amino acids: CASSPSGGGYTF.

The genes are TRBV9 and TRBJ2-1; D is unclear. The CDR3 is made up of 16 amino acids. CDR1 SGDLS and CDR2 YYNGEE come from the germline V gene. Trimming took off 0 bases at V and 1 base at J, with 11 bases between the two ends. CDR3 in DNA: TGTGCCAGCAGCGTAGGCCTGTCTCAGTCCTACAATGAGCAGTTCTTC. Translating it yields CASSVGLSQSYNEQFF.

The chain links TRBV7-2 to TRBJ1-2; TRBD1 might be the D (6 bases). Germline V lookup: CDR1 SGHTA, CDR2 FQGNSA. The CDR3 sequence is 13 residues long. V lost 4 bases, J lost 4 bases, and 10 bases lay in between. This CDR3 is CASSYRTVYGYTF. The CDR3 region has the DNA TGTGCCAGCAGCTACCGGACAGTCTATGGCTACACCTTC.

This chain uses TRBV7-9 with TRBJ1-6, with 10 bases fitting TRBD1. Germline V gene sequence: CDR1 SEHNR, CDR2 FQNEAQ (reference sequence). The CDR3 totals 13 residues. V lost 8 bases, J lost 13 bases, and 8 bases stayed unmatched. The CDR3 loop reads CASSRDRGRPLHF. DNA for the CDR3: TGTGCCAGCTCAAGGGACAGGGGAAGGCCCCTCCACTTT.

V usage is TRBV3-1 (or the pseudogene TRBV3-2) and J usage is TRBJ2-6, with 10 bases aligning to TRBD1. V lost 0 bases to trimming and J lost 4 bases; unmatched junction nucleotides: 12. The CDR3 covers 20 residues. Germline V gene sequence: CDR1 LGHDT, CDR2 YNNKEL (reference sequence). Here the CDR3 reads CASSQDRWDRGPPGANVLTF. As DNA, the CDR3 is TGTGCCAGCAGCCAAGATCGATGGGACAGGGGTCCTCCCGGGGCCAACGTCCTGACTTTC.

This clone came up a few times. The J gene is TRBJ1-3, the V gene TRBV3-1 (or the pseudogene TRBV3-2), with 8 bases identical to TRBD1. The CDR3 has 15 residues. Germline lookup yields CDR1 LGHDT and CDR2 YNNKEL (reference sequence). V was pared by 4 bases and J by 3 bases, with 5 bases of the junction left unmatched. CDR3 bases: TGTGCCAGCAGCCTCCCAGGGGGCTTTGGAAACACCATATATTTT. The encoded protein is CASSLPGGFGNTIYF.

This chain uses TRBV19 with TRBJ1-1; D perhaps matches TRBD1 (5 bases). Trimming stripped 8 bases from V and 4 bases from J, with 11 bases between. There are 12 residues in the CDR3. Germline V gene data show CDR1 as LNHDA and CDR2 as SQIVND (reference sequence). The DNA of the CDR3 is TGTGCCAGTCTTCAGGGCAGCACTGAAGCTTTCTTT. It translates to CASLQGSTEAFF.

The genes are TRBV5-1 and TRBJ1-4, with unresolved D. The CDR3 has 13 amino acids. Germline CDR1 reads SGHRS; CDR2 reads YFSETQ. Trimming removed 1 base from V and 5 bases from J, with 6 bases in between. The CDR3 is CASSLNSNEKLFF. The CDR3, as DNA: TGCGCCAGCAGCTTGAACAGCAATGAAAAACTGTTTTTT.

The rearrangement uses TRBV12-3 or TRBV12-4 and TRBJ1-2; D is unclear. The CDR3 runs 13 residues. Trimming stripped 7 bases from V and 6 bases from J, with 15 bases between. The CDR3 nucleotides read TGTGCCAGCACGGGTCGGTACAATCATGGCTACACCTTC. Translated: CASTGRYNHGYTF.

The chain has TRBV6-2 or TRBV6-3 and TRBJ1-3; possible D gene TRBD1, 6 bases. V was cut by 3 bases and J by 0 bases, with 15 bases left in between. The CDR3 sequence is 17 residues long. Germline assignment: CDR1 MNHEY and CDR2 SVGEGT. The CDR3 sequence is CASSYMPGTTSGNTIYF. The CDR3 coding sequence is TGTGCCAGCAGTTATATGCCCGGGACAACCTCTGGAAACACCATATATTTT.

The chain carries TRBV27 and TRBJ1-4; D is undetermined. The V and J ends lost 3 bases and 5 bases respectively, with 10 bases between them. CDR1 and CDR2 (germline): MNHEY, SMNVEV (reference sequence). The CDR3 covers 14 residues. CDR3 in DNA: TGTGCCAGCAGTTTGAGGCAGTTCAATGAAAAACTGTTTTTT. Amino acid sequence: CASSLRQFNEKLFF.

The chain combines TRBV5-5 with TRBJ1-5, with 10 bases matching TRBD1. The CDR3 runs 14 residues. Germline loops: CDR1 SGHKS, CDR2 YYEKEE (reference sequence). V lost 4 bases to trimming and J lost 6 bases; unmatched junction nucleotides: 4. CDR3 region: CASSPGQGGQPQHF. DNA of the CDR3: TGTGCCAGCAGCCCAGGACAGGGGGGTCAGCCCCAGCATTTT.

The chain has TRBV29-1 and TRBJ1-4; no firm D call. CDR1 SQVTM and CDR2 ANQGSEA come from the germline V gene. This CDR3 spans 13 amino acids. Between the trimmed V and J ends, which lost 4 bases and 8 bases, there was a span of 14 bases. CDR3 sequence (DNA): TGCAGCGTTGGTTTGGCGACCGGGGAAAAACTGTTTTTT. Encoded protein: CSVGLATGEKLFF.

This rearrangement joins TRBV19 to TRBJ1-6; D may be TRBD1 (5 bases). V lost 4 bases and J lost 8, with 12 bases in between. The CDR3 spans 14 residues. Germline CDR1 reads LNHDA; CDR2 reads SQIVND (reference sequence). DNA for the CDR3: TGTGCCAGTAGTACTTACGGCAGGGATTCACCCCTCCACTTT. Translation: CASSTYGRDSPLHF.

This clone occurred once. The chain links TRBV5-5 to TRBJ1-2, with no clear D. CDR1 and CDR2 (germline): SGHKS, YYEKEE (reference sequence). The CDR3 runs 14 residues. Between the trimmed V and J ends, which lost 0 bases and 9 bases, there was a span of 15 bases. CDR3: CASSLDSSSIRYTF. CDR3 DNA sequence: TGTGCCAGCAGCTTGGACAGTTCGTCTATACGCTACACCTTC.

This rearrangement joins TRBV6-5 to TRBJ1-5; 9 positions match TRBD1. Germline loops: CDR1 MNHEY, CDR2 SVGAGI. With V trimmed by 5 bases and J by 7 bases, 3 bases remained unmatched. The CDR3 is 13 amino acids. CDR3 DNA sequence: TGTGCCAGCAGTACAGGGGGCCTGCAGCCCCAGCATTTT. Translated: CASSTGGLQPQHF.

This clone was recorded only once. V gene TRBV30 combines with J gene TRBJ2-2, with D perhaps TRBD1 (6 bases). Germline CDR1 is GTSNPN and CDR2 is SVGIG (reference sequence). Trimming left V 1 base short and J 6 bases short, with 9 bases between. The CDR3 sequence is 13 residues long. CDR3 DNA sequence: TGTGCCTGGAGTGGCCAGGGGTCCGGGGAGCTGTTTTTT. Its translation: CAWSGQGSGELFF.

The gene calls are TRBV19 and TRBJ1-1; D remains ambiguous. V gave up 7 bases and J gave up 4 bases, with 13 bases separating them. Germline values: CDR1 LNHDA, CDR2 SQIVND (reference sequence). This CDR3 contains 13 residues. The CDR3 DNA follows: TGTGCCAGTACCCGAGTAGAATTCACTGAAGCTTTCTTT. Translation: CASTRVEFTEAFF. The full variable domain, in which reference TRBV19 and TRBJ1-1 provide the parts outside the CDR3, is DGGITQSPKYLFRKEGQNVTLSCEQNLNHDAMYWYRQDPGQGLRLIYYSQIVNDFQKGDIAEGYSVSREKKESFPLTVTSAQKNPTAFYLCASTRVEFTEAFFGQGTRLTVV.

V is TRBV2 and J is TRBJ1-2; a weak D match, TRBD1 (5 bases). The CDR3 is made up of 12 amino acids. V lost 7 bases, J lost 6 bases, and 12 bases lay in between. Germline V gene lookup returns CDR1 SNHLY and CDR2 FYNNEI. For the CDR3, the DNA is TGTGCCAGCAACCCGGGGGGGGATGGCTACACCTTC. This translates into CASNPGGDGYTF.

The V gene is TRBV2, the J gene TRBJ2-4; D is perhaps TRBD2 (5 bases). V was trimmed by 6 bases and J by 8 bases, leaving 11 bases between them. The CDR3 has 12 amino acids. Germline V lookup: CDR1 SNHLY, CDR2 FYNNEI. CDR3 protein: CASRREGDIQYF. The CDR3 DNA reads TGTGCCAGCAGGAGGGAAGGAGACATTCAGTACTTC.

CDR3 in DNA: TGTGCCAGCAGCTTGGTAGTCCCCGAGCGGGCTTTCTTT. Amino acid sequence: CASSLVVPERAFF. The chain employs TRBV5-5 and TRBJ1-1; no definite D call. The CDR3 has 13 residues. V lost 0 bases and J 11 bases, leaving 14 bases between the germline ends. CDR1 and CDR2 from the germline V gene are SGHKS and YYEKEE (reference sequence).

Note on this clone: Other DNA sequences in this specimen translate into the identical CDR3. The rearrangement uses TRBV12-3 or TRBV12-4 and TRBJ1-2, with no clear D. The V end lost 3 bases, the J end lost 4 bases, and 6 bases lay between the germline ends. The CDR3 spans 12 residues. CDR3 coding DNA: TGTGCCAGCAGTTTGCGTCTCTATGGCTACACCTTC. It is translated as CASSLRLYGYTF.

The gene calls are TRBV19 and TRBJ2-3; no firm D call. Germline CDR1 is LNHDA and CDR2 is SQIVND (reference sequence). The CDR3 length is 17 residues. Trimming removed 3 bases at V and 6 bases at J, with 22 bases between. The CDR3 sequence is CASSIPGSQLSSDTQYF. The CDR3 coding sequence is TGTGCCAGTAGTATCCCCGGGTCTCAATTGTCGTCGGATACGCAGTATTTT.

This sequence joins TRBV7-9 and TRBJ1-2, with TRBD1 as a possible D gene (6 bases). CDR1 and CDR2 (germline): SEHNR, FQNEAQ (reference sequence). The CDR3 has 15 residues. V was clipped by 3 bases and J by 3 bases, with 14 bases between them. This chain's CDR3 is CASSLDPGGHYGYTF. The CDR3 nucleotides are TGTGCCAGCAGCTTGGACCCCGGGGGGCACTATGGCTACACCTTC.